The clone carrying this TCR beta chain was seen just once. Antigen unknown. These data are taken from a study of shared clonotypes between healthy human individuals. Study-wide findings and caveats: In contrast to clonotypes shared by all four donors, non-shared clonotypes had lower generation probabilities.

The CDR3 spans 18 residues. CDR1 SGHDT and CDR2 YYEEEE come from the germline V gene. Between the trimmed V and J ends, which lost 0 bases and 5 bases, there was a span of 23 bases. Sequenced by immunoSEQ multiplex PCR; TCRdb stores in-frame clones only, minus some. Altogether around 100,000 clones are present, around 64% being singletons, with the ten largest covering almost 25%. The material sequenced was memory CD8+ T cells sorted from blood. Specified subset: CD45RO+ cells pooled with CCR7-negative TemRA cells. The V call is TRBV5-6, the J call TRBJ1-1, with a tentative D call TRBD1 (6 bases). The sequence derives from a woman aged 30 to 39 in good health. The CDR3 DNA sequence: TGTGCCAGCAGCTTGGCTTCCCAGGGGCTACGCCGGCAGACTGAAGCTTTCTTT. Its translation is CASSLASQGLRRQTEAFF.